A single TCR beta chain is shown here with its context. J gave up 6 bases and V 5 bases, and 14 bases lay outside the gene matches. Germline V gives CDR1 SEHNR, CDR2 FQNEAQ (reference sequence). The CDR3 is 18 residues long. This record belongs to a study of blood T cell repertoires in COVID-19. Study background: The samples span acute and convalescent COVID-19 from the United States, Italy and Spain. From T cells, B-cell-depleted T cells, or PBMCs came the material, which was cDNA or gDNA.

Original processing notes: Researchers report that nucleated cell counts were estimated from reference gene primer amplification. The assay was immunoSEQ multiplex PCR, and TCRdb's table has in-frame clones only and misses some. Clonal size and the V and J genes are those of that table, whereas D and trimming came from the DNA. The profile covers over 85,000 clones, with over 80% appearing a single time and nearly 3.5% taken by the ten largest. This chain connects TRBV7-9 to TRBJ2-1; 12 nucleotides match TRBD2. The TCR comes from a middle-aged man with acute or convalescent COVID-19. The specimen sequenced was peripheral blood. CDR3 protein: CASSGSSGASGRANEQFF. The CDR3 nucleotides are TGTGCCAGCAGCGGTAGCAGTGGGGCTAGCGGGAGGGCCAATGAGCAGTTCTTC.